This is a list of T cell receptor beta chains from one sample in a study of blood T cell repertoires in COVID-19. Measured with immunoSEQ multiplex PCR; TCRdb has only the in-frame clones, and not every one. The table lists 150,000 to 250,000 clones, about 80% of them singletons, with 7.5% in the top ten. Sequencing was performed on PBMCs or T cells enriched from blood (not recorded which). The receptors shown here come from a man aged 40-50 years who had recovered from COVID-19. CDR3s include the opening cysteine and the closing phenylalanine or tryptophan. D genes are given only for firm matches. The size of a clone is reported for some rows only, either as once, few or many, or as a class for expanded clones.

>TRBV5-1|TRBJ2-5|once|TRBD2
TGCGCCAGCAGCTTGGCCGAACTAGCGGGGGGAACCCAAGAGACCCAGTACTTC
CASSLAELAGGTQETQYF
>TRBV6-5|TRBJ1-1|-|-
TGTGCCAGCGTGGAACAGCTGAACACTGAAGCTTTCTTT
CASVEQLNTEAFF
>TRBV30|TRBJ2-2|-|-
TGTGCCTGGACGTTGGCCGTTGGTGACACCGGGGAGCTGTTTTTT
CAWTLAVGDTGELFF
>TRBV19|TRBJ1-5|-|TRBD1
TGTGCCAGTAGTCTACAGGGGGCAGGGGATCAGCCCCAGCATTTT
CASSLQGAGDQPQHF
>TRBV20-1|TRBJ1-5|-|TRBD1
TGCAGTGCTAGTGAACAGGGGCGGAATCAGCCCCAGCATTTT
CSASEQGRNQPQHF
>TRBV7-8|TRBJ1-5|-|-
TGTGCCAGCACCCCAAGAGGGGGATCTCAGCCCCAGCATTTT
CASTPRGGSQPQHF
>TRBV10-3|TRBJ2-7|-|TRBD1
TGTGCCACCGGGACAGGGAGTTCCTACGAAGCCATTCCGTACTTC
CATGTGSSYEAIPYF
>TRBV28|TRBJ1-6|-|-
TGTGCCAGCAGTTTATCGGTGGGGAGGAATTCACCCCTCCACTTT
CASSLSVGRNSPLHF
>TRBV19|TRBJ1-5|-|-
TGTGCCAGTAGTACGTGGGCATTCGGGCAGGGTAGGATCAGCAATCAGCCCCAGCATTTT
CASSTWAFGQGRISNQPQHF
>TRBV5-1|TRBJ1-1|-|-
TGCGCCAGCAGCTTGGACAAGAACACTGAAGCTTTCTTT
CASSLDKNTEAFF
>TRBV10-2|TRBJ2-7|-|-
TGCGCCAGCAGTGACCTGACAGCACCCTCCTACGAGCAGTACTTC
CASSDLTAPSYEQYF
>TRBV6-2/TRBV6-3|TRBJ1-1|-|-
TGTGCCAGCAGCCTGGGAGGTCATAGGGACACTGAAGCTTTCTTT
CASSLGGHRDTEAFF
>TRBV5-4|TRBJ1-2|-|-
TGTGCCAGCAGCTTGGCAAGTCAGCCGGGAGGCTACACCTTC
CASSLASQPGGYTF
>TRBV18|TRBJ1-2|-|-
TGTGCCAGCTCAGAGTACTATGGCTACACCTTC
CASSEYYGYTF
>TRBV7-9|TRBJ1-6|few|TRBD1
TGTGCCAGCAGCTTAGGACAGGGGAGCTCCTATAATTCACCCCTCCACTTT
CASSLGQGSSYNSPLHF
>TRBV7-9|TRBJ2-7|-|-
TGTGCCAGCAGAGACAGTAGAACCTACGAGCAGTACTTC
CASRDSRTYEQYF
>TRBV5-1|TRBJ1-1|-|-
TGCGCCAGCAGCTTGGATGTATTGAACACTGAAGCTTTCTTT
CASSLDVLNTEAFF
>TRBV6-5|TRBJ2-6|once|TRBD1
TGTGCCAGCAGGGACGGACAGGCTGGGGCCAACGTCCTGACTTTC
CASRDGQAGANVLTF
>TRBV3-1/TRBV3-2|TRBJ1-2|-|-
TGTGCCAGCAGCCAAGATCCCGGGAATGGCTACACCTTC
CASSQDPGNGYTF
>TRBV24-1|TRBJ2-2|-|TRBD1
TGTGCCACCTCACCGGGACAGGGCCGGTCCGGGGAGCTGTTTTTT
CATSPGQGRSGELFF
>TRBV18|TRBJ1-3|-|-
TGTGCCAGCTCACCCCAACCCGCAACAGGATCTGGAAACACCATATATTTT
CASSPQPATGSGNTIYF
>TRBV4-1|TRBJ2-3|-|TRBD2
TGCGCCAGCAGCCGGACTAGCAGTACAGATACGCAGTATTTT
CASSRTSSTDTQYF
>TRBV9|TRBJ1-5|-|TRBD1
TGTGCCAGCAGCGTAGTTTATTGTCCAGGGGGACAGGGGGCCAATCAGCCCCAGCATTTT
CASSVVYCPGGQGANQPQHF
>TRBV5-1|TRBJ1-2|-|-
TGCGCCAGCAGCTTGGGTCTGGCAGCTAACTATGGCTACACCTTC
CASSLGLAANYGYTF
>TRBV7-2|TRBJ2-2|-|-
TGTGCCAGCAGCTTAAGGCAGGTTAACACCGGGGAGCTGTTTTTT
CASSLRQVNTGELFF
>TRBV18|TRBJ1-5|-|TRBD1
TGTGCCAGCTCAGACGGTGGGACAGGGCCCAGCAATCAGCCCCAGCATTTT
CASSDGGTGPSNQPQHF
>TRBV7-2|TRBJ1-2|-|TRBD1
TGTGCCAGCAGCCCAGAGGGGGCGAGGGGCTACACCTTC
CASSPEGARGYTF
>TRBV19|TRBJ1-6|-|-
TGTGCCAGTAGTTCCAGCAGGGAACCTTGGAGCTCCTATAATTCACCCCTCCACTTT
CASSSSREPWSSYNSPLHF
>TRBV5-4|TRBJ1-3|-|-
TGTGCCAGCAGCTTAGGGCAGGGAACTGGAAACACCATATATTTT
CASSLGQGTGNTIYF
>TRBV7-6|TRBJ1-4|-|-
TGTGCCAGCAGGTCGGCAACTAATGAAAAACTGTTTTTT
CASRSATNEKLFF
>TRBV18|TRBJ1-1|-|-
TGTGCCAGCTCACCAGGGGCGAGGAACACTGAAGCTTTCTTT
CASSPGARNTEAFF
>TRBV9|TRBJ1-1|-|-
TGTGCCAGCAGCCCAATCGCACAAAACACTGAAGCTTTCTTT
CASSPIAQNTEAFF
>TRBV19|TRBJ2-3|few|TRBD1
TGTGCCAGTAGTTATCCGGGACAGGGCACAGATACGCAGTATTTT
CASSYPGQGTDTQYF
>TRBV14|TRBJ1-6|-|-
TGTGCCAGCAGCCAAGGTGGGGGCCTTGGAAATTCACCCCTCCACTTT
CASSQGGGLGNSPLHF
>TRBV3-1/TRBV3-2|TRBJ2-2|-|-
TGTGCCAGCAGCCAAGTATCACAGGGTCGGAACACCGGGGAGCTGTTTTTT
CASSQVSQGRNTGELFF
>TRBV15|TRBJ1-2|-|-
TGTGCCACCAGCAGCAACAGCTATGGCTACACCTTC
CATSSNSYGYTF
>TRBV2|TRBJ2-7|-|TRBD2
TGTGCCAGTCTCGGGACTAGCGGAACCTACGAGCAGTACTTC
CASLGTSGTYEQYF
>TRBV3-1/TRBV3-2|TRBJ2-7|-|-
TGTGCCAGCAGCCCCGGGGGCTCCTACGAGCAGTACTTC
CASSPGGSYEQYF
>TRBV7-6|TRBJ2-2|-|-
TGTGCCAGCAGCCCAATGACCCAGGGGTCCGGGGAGCTGTTTTTT
CASSPMTQGSGELFF
>TRBV6-6|TRBJ2-2|-|-
TGTGCCAGCAGTATGCCTCAGGGGAACACCGGGGAGCTGTTTTTT
CASSMPQGNTGELFF
>TRBV18|TRBJ2-7|-|-
TGTGCCAGCTCACCGAACAGAGCCTACGAGCAGTACTTC
CASSPNRAYEQYF
>TRBV10-3|TRBJ2-7|-|TRBD1
TGTGCCATCAGTGATTCGGACAGGGACGAGCAGTACTTC
CAISDSDRDEQYF
>TRBV14|TRBJ1-6|-|TRBD1
TGTGCCAGCAGCCAACAGATAACAGGGGCCTATAATTCACCCCTCCACTTT
CASSQQITGAYNSPLHF
>TRBV27|TRBJ2-7|-|-
TGTGCCAGCAGTTCTGGGCCCTCCCCCGTGTACGAGCAGTACTTC
CASSSGPSPVYEQYF
>TRBV28|TRBJ1-2|once|-
TGTGCCAGCAGTTTTAAGTCCCCCCTATCTAACTATGGCTACACCTTC
CASSFKSPLSNYGYTF
>TRBV4-1|TRBJ2-4|-|TRBD1
TGCGCCAGCAGCCAAGATCGTTGGACAGGGGGCGCATACATTCAGTACTTC
CASSQDRWTGGAYIQYF
>TRBV6-1|TRBJ1-2|-|-
TGTGCCAGCAGTGAACTATGGGGAGGGGATGGCTACACCTTC
CASSELWGGDGYTF
>TRBV29-1|TRBJ1-1|-|TRBD1
TGCAGCGTTAGTACAGGGGGCCCGGGGAACACTGAAGCTTTCTTT
CSVSTGGPGNTEAFF
>TRBV2|TRBJ1-6|few|-
TGTGCCAGCCAACAGGGCGGTAATTCACCCCTCCACTTT
CASQQGGNSPLHF
>TRBV7-6|TRBJ1-1|-|TRBD1
TGTGCCAGCAAGAGACAGGGGATGAACACTGAAGCTTTCTTT
CASKRQGMNTEAFF
>TRBV20-1|TRBJ1-2|-|TRBD1
TGCAGTGCGGGACAGGGTCGAGGCTACACCTTC
CSAGQGRGYTF
>TRBV19|TRBJ2-7|-|TRBD1
TGTGCCAGTTCGAACAGGGGGGCCTACGAGCAGTACTTC
CASSNRGAYEQYF
>TRBV6-5|TRBJ1-1|-|TRBD1
TGTGCCAGCAGAGGGACAGAAAGACATGAAGCTTTCTTT
CASRGTERHEAFF
>TRBV4-2|TRBJ2-7|-|-
TGTGCCAGCAGCCAAGTGGGCAACTCCTACGAGCAGTACTTC
CASSQVGNSYEQYF
>TRBV6-4|TRBJ2-3|-|TRBD2
TGTGCCAGCAGTGATGGGGCGGGAGGAACAGATACGCAGTATTTT
CASSDGAGGTDTQYF